Below, 9 T cell receptor beta chains from the same sample are listed, as sequenced in a study of T cells after yellow fever vaccination. In TCRdb, the 5' RACE reads were re-called with MiXCR into one record per CDR3 protein. The sample lists 100,000 to 150,000 distinct CDR3 sequences, 7.4% occurring once. Material: CD4+ T cells sorted from PBMCs, obtained less than 11 days after the first yellow fever vaccination. The source is a man in his late teens or twenties who received the YFV17D yellow fever vaccine.

This clonotype was observed many times. J is TRBJ1-4 and V is TRBV2, with D unresolved. V lost 6 bases and J lost 0, with 8 bases in between. Germline V lookup: CDR1 SNHLY, CDR2 FYNNEI. CDR3 size: 14 residues. CDR3 residues: CASRDWATNEKLFF. The CDR3 DNA sequence: TGTGCCAGCAGAGACTGGGCAACTAATGAAAAACTGTTTTTT.

This clonotype occurred a few times. The chain is built from TRBV10-3 and TRBJ1-1; D call uncertain. This CDR3 comprises 14 residues. The V end lost 3 bases, the J end lost 0 bases, and 8 bases lay between the germline ends. Germline loops: CDR1 ENHRY, CDR2 SYGVKD. In DNA form, the CDR3 reads TGTGCCATCAGTGAAGAGGCCATGAACACTGAAGCTTTCTTT. Amino acid sequence: CAISEEAMNTEAFF.

This clonotype occurred many times. The V and J genes are TRBV7-9 and TRBJ2-1, with 8 bases that match TRBD1. Germline V gene lookup returns CDR1 SEHNR and CDR2 FQNEAQ (reference sequence). V dropped 4 bases and J dropped 9; count of bases not matched to a gene: 11. This CDR3 has 15 amino acids. The CDR3 loop is CASSSRDRYGFEQFF. CDR3 nucleotide sequence: TGTGCCAGCAGCTCCCGGGACAGGTATGGGTTTGAGCAGTTCTTC.

This clonotype was found a few times. This sequence joins TRBV19 and TRBJ2-7; the match to TRBD1 covers 11 bases. V shed 3 bases and J 3 bases; nucleotides not matched to a gene: 7. Per the germline V gene, CDR1 is LNHDA and CDR2 is SQIVND (reference sequence). This CDR3 contains 16 residues. CDR3 residues: CASSIGGQGALYEQYF. The DNA of the CDR3 is TGTGCCAGTAGTATCGGCGGACAGGGGGCCCTCTACGAGCAGTACTTC.

The rearrangement uses TRBV10-3 and TRBJ1-5; D is undetermined. Germline CDR1 is ENHRY and CDR2 is SYGVKD. The CDR3 extends over 15 amino acids. V lost 4 bases and J lost 4, with 14 bases in between. The CDR3 DNA reads TGTGCCATCAGTGGAGTAGGCCGCAATAATCAGCCCCAGCATTTT. It yields the protein CAISGVGRNNQPQHF.

This clonotype was recorded many times. V and J are TRBV6-2 or TRBV6-3 and TRBJ2-5; 7 bases fit TRBD1. CDR1 is MNHEY and CDR2 is SVGEGT in the germline V gene. This CDR3 contains 16 residues. V lost 6 bases to trimming and J lost 2 bases; unmatched junction nucleotides: 12. CDR3 residues: CASSPPRTGAQETQYF. DNA for the CDR3: TGTGCCAGCAGCCCTCCTCGAACAGGGGCACAAGAGACCCAGTACTTC.

Points on this clonotype: This could be a read error, since a much larger clone is one nucleotide away. The gene calls are TRBV5-1 and TRBJ2-5; TRBD2 is a possible D gene (5 bases). The germline V and J ends were trimmed by 1 base and 1 base, with 11 bases remaining between them. Germline loops: CDR1 SGHRS, CDR2 YFSETQ. The CDR3 is 15 amino acids. CDR3 residues: CASSLTTGVQETQYF. The CDR3 DNA is TGCGCCAGCAGCTTGACTACCGGGGTCCAAGAGACCCAGTACTTC. Filled out from reference TRBV5-1 and TRBJ2-5, the complete variable domain reads KAGVTQTPRYLIKTRGQQVTLSCSPISGHRSVSWYQQTPGQGLQFLFEYFSETQRNKGNFPGRFSGRQFSNSRSEMNVSTLELGDSALYLCASSLTTGVQETQYFGPGTRLLVL.

Many counts were recorded for this clonotype. The chain recombines TRBV7-2 with TRBJ2-3; 9 nucleotides align to TRBD2. V lost 4 bases to trimming and J lost 0 bases; unmatched junction nucleotides: 2. The CDR3 spans 15 residues. Germline CDR1 SGHTA, CDR2 FQGNSA. CDR3 in DNA: TGTGCCAGCAGCTGGGGGACTAGCAGCACAGATACGCAGTATTTT. Translated, it gives CASSWGTSSTDTQYF.

This chain uses TRBV30 with TRBJ1-2, with D unclear. The ends were cut back, 3 bases at V and 5 bases at J, with 10 bases in the middle. The CDR3 sequence is 12 residues long. Germline CDR1 reads GTSNPN; CDR2 reads SVGIG (reference sequence). DNA for the CDR3: TGTGCCTGGAGGGAGCGTACGTATGGCTACACCTTC. This gives the protein CAWRERTYGYTF.